Each of the 17 T cell receptor beta chains below was sequenced from the same sample in a study of control samples from healthy donors and cancer patients. TCRdb's copy holds only in-frame clones and misses some; the assay was immunoSEQ multiplex PCR. The table records about 86,000 clones, over 85% of them present only once. Sequencing was done on a sample of blood. The receptors come from a woman aged 25 to 39 in good health.

The chain uses TRBV7-2 and TRBJ2-2, with D perhaps matching TRBD2 (5 bases). With 7 bases removed from V and 7 bases from J, the gap between germline ends came to 13 bases. The V gene's germline CDR1 is SGHTA and CDR2 FQGNSA. This CDR3 spans 13 amino acids. In DNA form, the CDR3 reads TGTGCCAGCACTCGGGGTCGTGACGGGGAGCTGTTTTTT. This translates into CASTRGRDGELFF. Using reference TRBV7-2 and TRBJ2-2 for the parts outside the CDR3, the full variable domain is GAGVSQSPSNKVTEKGKDVELRCDPISGHTALYWYRQSLGQGLEFLIYFQGNSAPDKSGLPSDRFSAERTGGSVSTLTIQRTQQEDSAVYLCASTRGRDGELFFGEGSRLTVL.

The chain recombines TRBV19 with TRBJ1-3, with D unresolved. The CDR3 extends over 15 amino acids. CDR1 and CDR2 from the germline V gene are LNHDA and SQIVND (reference sequence). The germline V and J ends were trimmed by 5 bases and 0 bases, with 11 bases remaining between them. In DNA form, the CDR3 reads TGTGCCAGTAGTTTACAGAGGCCCTCTGGAAACACCATATATTTT. This sequence encodes CASSLQRPSGNTIYF.

In this sample, this clone turned up once. The rearrangement links TRBV14 to TRBJ1-1, with D unresolved. Germline lookup yields CDR1 SGHDN and CDR2 FVKESK. Trimming left V 1 base short and J 8 bases short, with 5 bases between. The CDR3 spans 11 residues. CDR3 sequence (DNA): TGTGCCAGCAGCCAAGGCACAGAAGCTTTCTTT. It codes for CASSQGTEAFF. The full variable domain, in which reference TRBV14 and TRBJ1-1 provide the parts outside the CDR3, is EAGVTQFPSHSVIEKGQTVTLRCDPISGHDNLYWYRRVMGKEIKFLLHFVKESKQDESGMPNNRFLAERTGGTYSTLKVQPAELEDSGVYFCASSQGTEAFFGQGTRLTVV.

The chain employs TRBV29-1 and TRBJ1-1, with TRBD1 identical over 7 bases. This CDR3 comprises 13 residues. The germline V gene encodes CDR1 SQVTM and CDR2 ANQGSEA. The V segment lost 7 bases and the J segment 2 bases; nucleotides outside the gene matches: 7. CDR3 in DNA: TGCAGCGGGACGGGACAGATAAACACTGAAGCTTTCTTT. Protein product: CSGTGQINTEAFF.

The gene calls are TRBV6-1 and TRBJ1-5; D is unresolved. Germline CDR1 MNHNS, CDR2 SASEGT. Trimming shortened V by 1 base and J by 5 bases, and 9 bases separated the two germline ends. This CDR3 is 14 amino acids long. The chain's CDR3 is CASSEVSGYQPQHF. The CDR3 bases are TGTGCCAGCAGTGAAGTGTCAGGATATCAGCCCCAGCATTTT.

This chain links TRBV19 with TRBJ1-1; the D is unclear. Germline V CDR1 and CDR2: LNHDA, SQIVND (reference sequence). The CDR3 is made up of 13 amino acids. V was pared by 3 bases and J by 7 bases, with 12 bases between. The CDR3 DNA reads TGTGCCAGTAGTATTATTTTGGGTGGTGAAGCTTTCTTT. It translates to CASSIILGGEAFF.

The chain uses TRBV5-6 and TRBJ1-3; 7 bases fit TRBD1. Germline trimming cut 2 bases from V and 2 bases from J; bases unmatched to any gene: 1. The CDR3 is 14 amino acids. Germline V gene data show CDR1 as SGHDT and CDR2 as YYEEEE. The CDR3 DNA sequence: TGTGCCAGCAGCTTAGGGGGCACTGGAAACACCATATATTTT. It codes for CASSLGGTGNTIYF.

V and J are TRBV28 and TRBJ1-2; no clear D. CDR3 size: 14 residues. Germline V gene lookup returns CDR1 MDHEN and CDR2 SYDVKM. The V end lost 5 bases, the J end lost 4 bases, and 14 bases lay between the germline ends. CDR3 sequence: CASSPQSRLYGYTF. The CDR3 DNA is TGTGCCAGCAGTCCTCAGAGTAGGCTCTATGGCTACACCTTC.

This chain joins TRBV4-2 and TRBJ2-7, with 10 nucleotides matching TRBD2. Trimming removed 3 bases from V and 7 bases from J; junction bases left unmatched: 12. The germline V gene has CDR1 LGHNA and CDR2 YNFKEQ. The CDR3 runs 16 residues. CDR3 sequence (DNA): TGTGCCAGCAGCCATATAGCGGGGGGACATTTGGGTGAGCAGTACTTC. Its translation: CASSHIAGGHLGEQYF.

This chain uses TRBV6-7 with TRBJ1-1; a possible D gene is TRBD1 (6 bases). TRBV6-7 is given ORF status, its function remaining uncertain. With 11 bases removed from V and 8 bases from J, the gap between germline ends came to 24 bases. This CDR3 is 14 amino acids long. The CDR3 spells CADISTRQAREAFF. The CDR3 DNA is TGTGCCGACATTTCCACCAGACAGGCGCGCGAAGCTTTCTTT.

The count of this clone is one. This sequence joins TRBV6-5 and TRBJ1-6; 9 bases match TRBD1. The ends lost 6 bases at V and 9 bases at J; junction bases unmatched: 9. The CDR3 extends over 15 amino acids. Germline loops: CDR1 MNHEY, CDR2 SVGAGI. The CDR3 nucleotides read TGTGCCAGCAGGATACCGGGACAGGGAGTTTCACCCCTCCACTTT. This sequence encodes CASRIPGQGVSPLHF.

The genes are TRBV9 and TRBJ2-2, with 8 bases fitting TRBD2. V shed 5 bases, J shed 8 bases, and the junction held 11 bases outside the gene matches. The length of the CDR3 is 15 residues. The germline V gene has CDR1 SGDLS and CDR2 YYNGEE. DNA for the CDR3: TGTGCCAGCAGACAAAGCGGGAGTGGTGGTGGGGAGCTGTTTTTT. It codes for CASRQSGSGGGELFF. Complete variable domain (other parts from reference TRBV9 and TRBJ2-2): DSGVTQTPKHLITATGQRVTLRCSPRSGDLSVYWYQQSLDQGLQFLIQYYNGEERAKGNILERFSAQQFPDLHSELNLSSLELGDSALYFCASRQSGSGGGELFFGEGSRLTVL.

The V gene is TRBV5-1, the J gene TRBJ2-5; D is unresolved. The CDR3 length is 14 residues. The V gene's germline CDR1 is SGHRS and CDR2 YFSETQ. The V gene lost 1 base and the J gene lost 5 bases, with 12 bases spanning the gap. As DNA, the CDR3 is TGCGCCAGCAGCTTGTCTCTGCGGTACGAGACCCAGTACTTC. It specifies CASSLSLRYETQYF. The whole variable domain, remainder taken from reference TRBV5-1 and TRBJ2-5, is KAGVTQTPRYLIKTRGQQVTLSCSPISGHRSVSWYQQTPGQGLQFLFEYFSETQRNKGNFPGRFSGRQFSNSRSEMNVSTLELGDSALYLCASSLSLRYETQYFGPGTRLLVL.

The genes are TRBV15 and TRBJ1-1; 10 bases agree with TRBD1. Germline loops: CDR1 LNHNV, CDR2 YYDKDF (reference sequence). This CDR3 contains 17 residues. V was clipped by 0 bases and J by 7 bases; unmatched bases: 11. The CDR3 coding sequence is TGTGCCACCAGCAGAGACCTCGGACAGGGGGGCCCAGATGAAGCTTTCTTT. Its translation: CATSRDLGQGGPDEAFF.

This chain links TRBV5-1 with TRBJ2-7, with 9 nucleotides matching TRBD1. Looked up from germline, CDR1 is SGHRS and CDR2 is YFSETQ. There are 17 residues in the CDR3. The junction had 14 bases not matched to a gene; V was cut back by 4 bases and J by 3 bases. The CDR3 loop is CASSPKITGTGFYEQYF. The CDR3 DNA follows: TGCGCCAGCAGCCCAAAAATAACCGGGACAGGGTTCTACGAGCAGTACTTC.

The chain carries TRBV5-1 and TRBJ1-6; possible D gene TRBD1, 6 bases. Trimming cost V 1 base and J 1 base, with 12 bases left between them. Germline CDR1 and CDR2: SGHRS and YFSETQ. The CDR3 loop spans 17 amino acids. CDR3 nucleotide sequence: TGCGCCAGCAGCTTGCGGGGGCCGGGGTCCTATAATTCACCCCTCCACTTT. Translation gives CASSLRGPGSYNSPLHF.

This clone has just a few counts. The DNA of the CDR3 is TGTGCCAGCAGTGAAGGTGTCATCACCTACGAGCAGTACTTC. Its translation: CASSEGVITYEQYF. The chain combines TRBV2 with TRBJ2-7; D remains ambiguous. CDR1 is SNHLY and CDR2 is FYNNEI in the germline V gene. The CDR3 has 14 residues. V was cut by 1 base and J by 2 bases, with 9 bases left in between.